These 13 T cell receptor beta chains came from one sample sequenced in a study of T cells in Graves' hyperthyroidism and ophthalmopathy. The CDR3 regions of TCR beta were amplified from RNA transcripts. In the first-round RT-PCR of the TCR CDR3, the HTBI primer set was used. TCRdb used MiXCR to reprocess the multiplex PCR reads, holding one entry per CDR3 protein. The table has about 350,000 distinct CDR3 sequences, 15% to 20% seen once. Source material: blood. The receptor set was obtained from a woman aged 40 to 55 with Graves' ophthalmopathy.

The CDR3 DNA is TGTGCCAGCAATCTTGGAGGGATCGGCTACACCTTC. The encoded protein is CASNLGGIGYTF. The rearrangement links TRBV6-1 to TRBJ1-2; no definite D call. The germline gives CDR1 MNHNS, CDR2 SASEGT. This CDR3 is 12 amino acids long. V lost 7 bases and J 8 bases, leaving 14 bases between the germline ends.

The rearrangement uses TRBV30 and TRBJ2-5, with TRBD2 as a possible D gene (5 bases). The germline gives CDR1 GTSNPN, CDR2 SVGIG (reference sequence). The CDR3 consists of 12 residues. V lost 4 bases and J 2 bases, leaving 8 bases between the germline ends. This CDR3 is CAWNTGQETQYF. The CDR3 coding sequence is TGTGCCTGGAATACGGGACAAGAGACCCAGTACTTC.

The chain is built from TRBV14 and TRBJ2-2; D is unclear. There are 14 residues in the CDR3. Germline assignment: CDR1 SGHDN and CDR2 FVKESK. Trimming shortened V by 2 bases and J by 0 bases, and 4 bases separated the two germline ends. The CDR3 sequence is CASSQQANTGELFF. CDR3 bases: TGTGCCAGCAGCCAACAGGCGAACACCGGGGAGCTGTTTTTT. Filled out from reference TRBV14 and TRBJ2-2, the complete variable domain reads EAGVTQFPSHSVIEKGQTVTLRCDPISGHDNLYWYRRVMGKEIKFLLHFVKESKQDESGMPNNRFLAERTGGTYSTLKVQPAELEDSGVYFCASSQQANTGELFFGEGSRLTVL.

Many counts were recorded for this clonotype. The rearrangement uses TRBV6-1 and TRBJ1-5; 7 bases fit TRBD1. V was pared by 6 bases and J by 1 base, with 6 bases of the junction left unmatched. The germline CDR1 and CDR2 sequences are MNHNS and SASEGT. CDR3 length equals 15 residues. The CDR3 spells CASSSTGESNQPQHF. DNA of the CDR3: TGTGCCAGCAGCTCAACAGGGGAAAGCAATCAGCCCCAGCATTTT.

This clonotype was found many times. The J gene is TRBJ2-5, the V gene TRBV25-1; 11 bases agree with TRBD1. This CDR3 spans 17 amino acids. The J segment lost 4 bases and the V segment lost 1 base, leaving 8 bases of the junction unmatched. Germline CDR1 and CDR2: MGHDK and SYGVNS. CDR3 residues: CASSEFGQGARGETQYF. The CDR3 DNA reads TGTGCCAGCAGTGAATTTGGACAGGGGGCAAGAGGAGAGACCCAGTACTTC.

This clonotype was observed a few times. This sequence joins TRBV7-8 and TRBJ1-1; D uncertain. Looked up from germline, CDR1 is SGHVS and CDR2 is FQNEAQ. Trimming shortened V by 5 bases and J by 8 bases, and 18 bases separated the two germline ends. This CDR3 contains 14 residues. The DNA for the CDR3 is TGTGCCAGCAGCCTAAGACAAAACCCCACAGAAGCTTTCTTT. Amino acid sequence: CASSLRQNPTEAFF.

This rearrangement joins TRBV5-1 to TRBJ1-2; D unclear. Deletions cut 7 bases from V and 0 bases from J, with 16 bases between. The CDR3 length is 15 residues. Germline V CDR1 and CDR2: SGHRS, YFSETQ. CDR3 coding DNA: TGCGCCAGCGATCCGGGGTCGCTATCTAACTATGGCTACACCTTC. Translating gives CASDPGSLSNYGYTF.

This clonotype was seen ten or more times. The V call is TRBV9, the J call TRBJ2-7; 7 bases are a match to TRBD1. The CDR3 is 16 residues long. J lost 2 bases, V lost 0 bases, and 8 bases had no gene match. Germline loops: CDR1 SGDLS, CDR2 YYNGEE. The CDR3 bases are TGTGCCAGCAGCGTAGGAGGGGGCGCGTACGCCTACGAGCAGTACTTC. It codes for CASSVGGGAYAYEQYF.

This clonotype was observed many times. Here the CDR3 reads CASSVPGQGRNQPQHF. The CDR3 DNA follows: TGTGCCAGTAGTGTCCCGGGACAGGGGCGCAATCAGCCCCAGCATTTT. This chain links TRBV19 with TRBJ1-5; 10 bases line up with TRBD1. CDR1 and CDR2 (germline): LNHDA, SQIVND (reference sequence). The trim removed 5 bases at V and 2 bases at J, leaving 6 bases unmatched. CDR3 length equals 16 residues.

This clonotype appeared many times. The CDR3 spells CASSPGGTGPRETQYF. The CDR3 nucleotides are TGCGCCAGCAGCCCGGGTGGGACAGGCCCTCGAGAGACCCAGTACTTC. The rearrangement links TRBV4-1 to TRBJ2-5; 8 bases are a match to TRBD1. CDR1 and CDR2 from the germline V gene are MGHRA and YSYEKL. V was pared by 4 bases and J by 4 bases, with 11 bases of the junction left unmatched. The CDR3 consists of 16 residues.

This clonotype showed up many times. This sequence joins TRBV7-8 and TRBJ2-2, with D tentatively TRBD1 (6 bases). The CDR3 is 14 amino acids. Germline V gives CDR1 SGHVS, CDR2 FQNEAQ. V lost 1 base, J lost 7 bases, and 10 bases lay in between. The CDR3 region is CASSLDDRFGELFF. DNA for the CDR3: TGTGCCAGCAGCTTAGACGACAGGTTCGGGGAGCTGTTTTTT.

In its sample, this clonotype was seen a few times. A much larger clone sits a single nucleotide away, making a read error possible. The chain joins TRBV29-1 to TRBJ1-2, with D maybe TRBD1 (5 bases). There are 14 residues in the CDR3. From germline, CDR1 is SQVTM and CDR2 ANQGSEA. Trimming took 7 bases from V and 0 from J, leaving 15 bases between them. The CDR3 loop is CSAGDGGTNYGYTF. In DNA, the CDR3 is TGCAGCGCCGGTGATGGGGGGACTAACTATGGCTACACCTTC. The variable domain in full, completed from reference TRBV29-1 and TRBJ1-2, reads SAVISQKPSRDICQRGTSLTIQCQVDSQVTMMFWYRQQPGQSLTLIATANQGSEATYESGFVIDKFPISRPNLTFSTLTVSNMSPEDSSIYLCSAGDGGTNYGYTFGSGTRLTVV.

The V call is TRBV28, the J call TRBJ1-5; weak D call: TRBD1 (6 bases). V shed 3 bases and J shed 4 bases, with 16 bases lying between them. Germline V lookup: CDR1 MDHEN, CDR2 SYDVKM. The CDR3 totals 16 residues. Here the CDR3 reads CASSFEGDRYNQPQHF. CDR3 in DNA: TGTGCCAGCAGTTTCGAGGGTGACAGGTATAATCAGCCCCAGCATTTT.